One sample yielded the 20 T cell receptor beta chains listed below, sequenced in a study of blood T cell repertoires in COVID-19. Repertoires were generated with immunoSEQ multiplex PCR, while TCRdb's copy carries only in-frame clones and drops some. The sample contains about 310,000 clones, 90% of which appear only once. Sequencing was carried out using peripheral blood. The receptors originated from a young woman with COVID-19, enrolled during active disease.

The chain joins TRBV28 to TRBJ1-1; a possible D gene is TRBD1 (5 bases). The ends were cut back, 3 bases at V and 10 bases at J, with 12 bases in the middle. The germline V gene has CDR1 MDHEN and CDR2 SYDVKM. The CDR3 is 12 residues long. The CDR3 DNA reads TGTGCCAGCAGTTTTTACAGGTTAGGAGCTTTCTTT. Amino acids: CASSFYRLGAFF.

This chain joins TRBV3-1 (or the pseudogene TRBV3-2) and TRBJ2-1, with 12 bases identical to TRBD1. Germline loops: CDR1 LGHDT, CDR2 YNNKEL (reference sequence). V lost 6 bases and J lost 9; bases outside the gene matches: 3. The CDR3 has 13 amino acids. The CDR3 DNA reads TGTGCCAGCAGTGGGGACAGGGGGCCTGAGCAGTTCTTC. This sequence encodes CASSGDRGPEQFF.

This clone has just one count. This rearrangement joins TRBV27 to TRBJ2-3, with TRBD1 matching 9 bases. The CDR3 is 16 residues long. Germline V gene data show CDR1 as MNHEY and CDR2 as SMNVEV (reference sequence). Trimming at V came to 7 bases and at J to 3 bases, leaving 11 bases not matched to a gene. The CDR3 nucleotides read TGTGCCAGCAATGAATGGGGACAGGGATTAACAGATACGCAGTATTTT. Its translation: CASNEWGQGLTDTQYF.

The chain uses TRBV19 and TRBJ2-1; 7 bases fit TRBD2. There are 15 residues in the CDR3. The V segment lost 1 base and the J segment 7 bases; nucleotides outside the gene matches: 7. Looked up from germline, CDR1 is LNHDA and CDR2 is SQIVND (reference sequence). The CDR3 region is CASSIGPGRVNEQFF. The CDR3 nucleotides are TGTGCCAGTAGTATAGGACCAGGGAGGGTGAATGAGCAGTTCTTC.

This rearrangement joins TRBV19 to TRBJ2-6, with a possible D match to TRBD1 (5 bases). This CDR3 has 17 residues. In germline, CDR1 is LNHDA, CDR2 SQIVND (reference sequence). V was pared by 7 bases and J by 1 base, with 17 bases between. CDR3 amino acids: CASKGQGLVSGANVLTF. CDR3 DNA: TGTGCCAGTAAAGGGCAGGGTCTAGTTTCTGGGGCCAACGTCCTGACTTTC.

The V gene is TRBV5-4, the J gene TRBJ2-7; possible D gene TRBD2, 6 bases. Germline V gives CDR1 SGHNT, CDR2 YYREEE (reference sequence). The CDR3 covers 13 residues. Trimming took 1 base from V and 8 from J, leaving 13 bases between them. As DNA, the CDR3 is TGTGCCAGCAGCTTGCCCCGGGGACTGCAGCAGTACTTC. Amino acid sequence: CASSLPRGLQQYF.

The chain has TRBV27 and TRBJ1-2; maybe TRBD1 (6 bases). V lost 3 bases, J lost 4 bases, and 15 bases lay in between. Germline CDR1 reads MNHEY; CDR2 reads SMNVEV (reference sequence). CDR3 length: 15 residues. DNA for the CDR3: TGTGCCAGCAGTTTGTCCTTCTTAGGGGGCTATGGCTACACCTTC. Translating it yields CASSLSFLGGYGYTF.

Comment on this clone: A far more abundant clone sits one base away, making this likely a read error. The CDR3 sequence: CASSWDRGEKLFF. The DNA for the CDR3 is TGTGCCAGCAGCTGGGACAGGGGTGAAAAACTGTTTTTT. The chain joins TRBV5-6 to TRBJ1-4, with 10 bases aligning to TRBD1. V shed 3 bases, J shed 7 bases, and the junction held 0 bases outside the gene matches. The germline CDR1 and CDR2 sequences are SGHDT and YYEEEE. The CDR3 has 13 residues.

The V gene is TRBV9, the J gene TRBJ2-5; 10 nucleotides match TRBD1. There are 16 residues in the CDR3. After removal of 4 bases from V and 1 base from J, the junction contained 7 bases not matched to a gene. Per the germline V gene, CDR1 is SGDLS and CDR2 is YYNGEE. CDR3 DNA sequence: TGTGCCAGCAGCAGAGGTGGACAGGGGGGCCAAGAGACCCAGTACTTC. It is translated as CASSRGGQGGQETQYF. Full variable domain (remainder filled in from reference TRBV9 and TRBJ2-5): DSGVTQTPKHLITATGQRVTLRCSPRSGDLSVYWYQQSLDQGLQFLIQYYNGEERAKGNILERFSAQQFPDLHSELNLSSLELGDSALYFCASSRGGQGGQETQYFGPGTRLLVL.

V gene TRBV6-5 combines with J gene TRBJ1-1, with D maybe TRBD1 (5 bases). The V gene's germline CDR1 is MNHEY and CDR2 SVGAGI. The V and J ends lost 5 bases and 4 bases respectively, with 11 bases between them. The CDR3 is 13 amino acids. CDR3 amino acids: CASSLGGGTEAFF. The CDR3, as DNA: TGTGCCAGCAGTCTTGGGGGAGGCACTGAAGCTTTCTTT.

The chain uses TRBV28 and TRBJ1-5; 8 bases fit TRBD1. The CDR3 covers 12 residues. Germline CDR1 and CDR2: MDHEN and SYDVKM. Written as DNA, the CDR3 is TGTGCTCACAGGGGGTTGGATCAGCCCCAGCATTTT. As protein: CAHRGLDQPQHF.

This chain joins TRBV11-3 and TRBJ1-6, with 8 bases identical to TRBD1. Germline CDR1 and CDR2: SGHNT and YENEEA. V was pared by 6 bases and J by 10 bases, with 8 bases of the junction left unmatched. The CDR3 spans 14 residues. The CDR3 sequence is CASSSGTGDSPLHF. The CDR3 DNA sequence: TGTGCCAGCAGTTCCGGGACAGGAGACTCACCCCTCCACTTT. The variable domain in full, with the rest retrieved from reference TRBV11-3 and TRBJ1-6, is EAGVVQSPRYKIIEKKQPVAFWCNPISGHNTLYWYLQNLGQGPELLIRYENEEAVDDSQLPKDRFSAERLKGVDSTLKIQPAELGDSAVYLCASSSGTGDSPLHFGNGTRLTVT.

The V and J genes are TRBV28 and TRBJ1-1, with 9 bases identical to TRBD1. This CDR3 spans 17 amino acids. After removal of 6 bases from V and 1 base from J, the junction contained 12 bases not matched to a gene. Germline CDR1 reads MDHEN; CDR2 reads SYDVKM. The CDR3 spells CASSLPGQGGSNTEAFF. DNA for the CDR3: TGTGCCAGCAGCTTGCCGGGACAGGGTGGTTCGAACACTGAAGCTTTCTTT.

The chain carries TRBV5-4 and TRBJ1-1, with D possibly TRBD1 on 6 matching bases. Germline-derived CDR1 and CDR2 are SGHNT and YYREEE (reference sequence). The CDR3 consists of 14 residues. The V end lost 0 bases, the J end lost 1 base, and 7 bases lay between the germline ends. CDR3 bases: TGTGCCAGCAGCTTGGAGACAGGGAACACTGAAGCTTTCTTT. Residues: CASSLETGNTEAFF. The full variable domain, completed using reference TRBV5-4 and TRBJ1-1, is ETGVTQSPTHLIKTRGQQVTLRCSSQSGHNTVSWYQQALGQGPQFIFQYYREEENGRGNFPPRFSGLQFPNYSSELNVNALELDDSALYLCASSLETGNTEAFFGQGTRLTVV.

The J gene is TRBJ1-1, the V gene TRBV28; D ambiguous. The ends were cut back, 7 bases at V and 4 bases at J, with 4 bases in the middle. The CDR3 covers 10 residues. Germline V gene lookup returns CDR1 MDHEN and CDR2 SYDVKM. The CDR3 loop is CASIGTEAFF. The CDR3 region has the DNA TGTGCCAGCATCGGCACTGAAGCTTTCTTT.

The CDR3, as DNA: TGTGCCAGCAGCCCCGGAGGGCCGAACACCGGGGAGCTGTTTTTT. It translates to CASSPGGPNTGELFF. This chain links TRBV28 with TRBJ2-2; D is perhaps TRBD2 (6 bases). Germline V gene lookup returns CDR1 MDHEN and CDR2 SYDVKM. V was cut by 6 bases and J by 0 bases, with 11 bases left in between. The CDR3 extends over 15 amino acids.

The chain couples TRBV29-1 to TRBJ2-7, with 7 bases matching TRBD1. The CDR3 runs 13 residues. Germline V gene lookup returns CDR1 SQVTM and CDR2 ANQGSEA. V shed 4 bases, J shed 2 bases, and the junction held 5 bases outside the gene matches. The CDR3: CSVGAGTAYEQYF. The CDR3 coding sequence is TGCAGCGTTGGGGCCGGGACAGCCTACGAGCAGTACTTC.

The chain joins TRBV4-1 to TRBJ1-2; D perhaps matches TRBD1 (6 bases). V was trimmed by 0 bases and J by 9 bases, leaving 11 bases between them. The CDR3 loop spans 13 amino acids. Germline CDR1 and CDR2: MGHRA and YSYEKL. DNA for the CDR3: TGCGCCAGCAGCCAAGATGTGGGGGCGAGCTACACCTTC. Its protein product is CASSQDVGASYTF.

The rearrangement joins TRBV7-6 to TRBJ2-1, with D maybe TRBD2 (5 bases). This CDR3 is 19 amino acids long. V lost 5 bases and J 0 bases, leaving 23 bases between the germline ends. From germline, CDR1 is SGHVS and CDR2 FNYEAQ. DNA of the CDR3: TGTGCCAGCAGCGCCCCCGGTGTGGCTAGCTTTAGCTCCTACAATGAGCAGTTCTTC. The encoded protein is CASSAPGVASFSSYNEQFF.

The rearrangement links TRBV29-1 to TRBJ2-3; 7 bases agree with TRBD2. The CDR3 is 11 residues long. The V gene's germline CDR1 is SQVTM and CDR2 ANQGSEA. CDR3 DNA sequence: TGCGGGGGGGAGAACACAGATACGCAGTATTTT. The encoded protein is CGGENTDTQYF.